This T cell receptor beta chain was retrieved from a study of monozygotic twins with cystic fibrosis. Concerning this clone itself: Its antigen is not identified.

This table comes from immunoSEQ multiplex PCR, and its TCRdb copy is limited to in-frame clones, with some not included. The sample has about 29,000 clones, around 85% seen once. The CDR3 loop spans 18 amino acids. CDR1 is SGHRS and CDR2 is YFSETQ in the germline V gene. V trimming: 0 bases; J trimming: 5 bases; junction bases outside the gene matches: 15. Study-level findings and limits: Shared CDR3 numbers were not associated with age, concordance or severity. In 13 of 16 pairs, V gene usage was closest to the co-twin's. Monozygotic CF twins shared more identical nucleotide clonotypes than unrelated patients. The repertoire was suggested to be naive-dominated, clonality median about 0.0095.

This receptor was obtained from a girl aged 2 to 9 with cystic fibrosis. V is TRBV5-1 and J is TRBJ2-5; TRBD1 matches 8 bases. Sequencing was done on a sample of blood. The CDR3 DNA is TGCGCCAGCAGCTTGGGGGGACAGGTGGGGATTGGAGTCGAGACCCAGTACTTC. This gives the protein CASSLGGQVGIGVETQYF. The complete variable domain, with remaining parts taken from reference TRBV5-1 and TRBJ2-5, reads KAGVTQTPRYLIKTRGQQVTLSCSPISGHRSVSWYQQTPGQGLQFLFEYFSETQRNKGNFPGRFSGRQFSNSRSEMNVSTLELGDSALYLCASSLGGQVGIGVETQYFGPGTRLLVL.